This TCR beta chain was obtained from a study of blood T cells in healthy people across ages. Total RNA amounts of at least 6 micrograms were extracted per sample. Sample-barcoded 5' priming and a J-beta primer mix drove a second PCR of about 7 to 11 cycles. One entry per CDR3 protein results from TCRdb running MiXCR on the 5' RACE reads. The sample includes around 1,900,000 distinct CDR3 sequences, roughly two fifths of them seen just once. Germline V gives CDR1 SGHTA, CDR2 FQGNSA. V dropped 5 bases and J dropped 4 bases, with 14 bases sitting between them. This CDR3 is built from 14 residues. The V and J genes are TRBV7-2 and TRBJ1-2; a possible D gene is TRBD1 (5 bases). The sequence derives from a human donor in good health. Specimen: blood. CDR3 sequence reads: CASSPAGEIYGYTF. In DNA, the CDR3 is TGTGCCAGCAGCCCGGCGGGGGAAATCTATGGCTACACCTTC.